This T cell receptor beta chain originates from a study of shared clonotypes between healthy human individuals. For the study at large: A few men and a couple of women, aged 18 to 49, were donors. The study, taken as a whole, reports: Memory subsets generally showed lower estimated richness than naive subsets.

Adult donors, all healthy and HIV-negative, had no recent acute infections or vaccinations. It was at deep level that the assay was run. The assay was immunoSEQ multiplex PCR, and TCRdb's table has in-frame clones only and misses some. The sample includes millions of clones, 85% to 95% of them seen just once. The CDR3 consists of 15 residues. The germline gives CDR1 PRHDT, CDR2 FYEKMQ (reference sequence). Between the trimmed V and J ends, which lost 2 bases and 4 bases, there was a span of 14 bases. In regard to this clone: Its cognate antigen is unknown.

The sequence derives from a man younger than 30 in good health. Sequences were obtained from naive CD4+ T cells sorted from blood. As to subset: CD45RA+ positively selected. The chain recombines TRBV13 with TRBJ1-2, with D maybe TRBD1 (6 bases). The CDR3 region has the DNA TGTGCCAGCAGCTTAAACCCCATACAGGGCTATGGCTACACCTTC. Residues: CASSLNPIQGYGYTF.